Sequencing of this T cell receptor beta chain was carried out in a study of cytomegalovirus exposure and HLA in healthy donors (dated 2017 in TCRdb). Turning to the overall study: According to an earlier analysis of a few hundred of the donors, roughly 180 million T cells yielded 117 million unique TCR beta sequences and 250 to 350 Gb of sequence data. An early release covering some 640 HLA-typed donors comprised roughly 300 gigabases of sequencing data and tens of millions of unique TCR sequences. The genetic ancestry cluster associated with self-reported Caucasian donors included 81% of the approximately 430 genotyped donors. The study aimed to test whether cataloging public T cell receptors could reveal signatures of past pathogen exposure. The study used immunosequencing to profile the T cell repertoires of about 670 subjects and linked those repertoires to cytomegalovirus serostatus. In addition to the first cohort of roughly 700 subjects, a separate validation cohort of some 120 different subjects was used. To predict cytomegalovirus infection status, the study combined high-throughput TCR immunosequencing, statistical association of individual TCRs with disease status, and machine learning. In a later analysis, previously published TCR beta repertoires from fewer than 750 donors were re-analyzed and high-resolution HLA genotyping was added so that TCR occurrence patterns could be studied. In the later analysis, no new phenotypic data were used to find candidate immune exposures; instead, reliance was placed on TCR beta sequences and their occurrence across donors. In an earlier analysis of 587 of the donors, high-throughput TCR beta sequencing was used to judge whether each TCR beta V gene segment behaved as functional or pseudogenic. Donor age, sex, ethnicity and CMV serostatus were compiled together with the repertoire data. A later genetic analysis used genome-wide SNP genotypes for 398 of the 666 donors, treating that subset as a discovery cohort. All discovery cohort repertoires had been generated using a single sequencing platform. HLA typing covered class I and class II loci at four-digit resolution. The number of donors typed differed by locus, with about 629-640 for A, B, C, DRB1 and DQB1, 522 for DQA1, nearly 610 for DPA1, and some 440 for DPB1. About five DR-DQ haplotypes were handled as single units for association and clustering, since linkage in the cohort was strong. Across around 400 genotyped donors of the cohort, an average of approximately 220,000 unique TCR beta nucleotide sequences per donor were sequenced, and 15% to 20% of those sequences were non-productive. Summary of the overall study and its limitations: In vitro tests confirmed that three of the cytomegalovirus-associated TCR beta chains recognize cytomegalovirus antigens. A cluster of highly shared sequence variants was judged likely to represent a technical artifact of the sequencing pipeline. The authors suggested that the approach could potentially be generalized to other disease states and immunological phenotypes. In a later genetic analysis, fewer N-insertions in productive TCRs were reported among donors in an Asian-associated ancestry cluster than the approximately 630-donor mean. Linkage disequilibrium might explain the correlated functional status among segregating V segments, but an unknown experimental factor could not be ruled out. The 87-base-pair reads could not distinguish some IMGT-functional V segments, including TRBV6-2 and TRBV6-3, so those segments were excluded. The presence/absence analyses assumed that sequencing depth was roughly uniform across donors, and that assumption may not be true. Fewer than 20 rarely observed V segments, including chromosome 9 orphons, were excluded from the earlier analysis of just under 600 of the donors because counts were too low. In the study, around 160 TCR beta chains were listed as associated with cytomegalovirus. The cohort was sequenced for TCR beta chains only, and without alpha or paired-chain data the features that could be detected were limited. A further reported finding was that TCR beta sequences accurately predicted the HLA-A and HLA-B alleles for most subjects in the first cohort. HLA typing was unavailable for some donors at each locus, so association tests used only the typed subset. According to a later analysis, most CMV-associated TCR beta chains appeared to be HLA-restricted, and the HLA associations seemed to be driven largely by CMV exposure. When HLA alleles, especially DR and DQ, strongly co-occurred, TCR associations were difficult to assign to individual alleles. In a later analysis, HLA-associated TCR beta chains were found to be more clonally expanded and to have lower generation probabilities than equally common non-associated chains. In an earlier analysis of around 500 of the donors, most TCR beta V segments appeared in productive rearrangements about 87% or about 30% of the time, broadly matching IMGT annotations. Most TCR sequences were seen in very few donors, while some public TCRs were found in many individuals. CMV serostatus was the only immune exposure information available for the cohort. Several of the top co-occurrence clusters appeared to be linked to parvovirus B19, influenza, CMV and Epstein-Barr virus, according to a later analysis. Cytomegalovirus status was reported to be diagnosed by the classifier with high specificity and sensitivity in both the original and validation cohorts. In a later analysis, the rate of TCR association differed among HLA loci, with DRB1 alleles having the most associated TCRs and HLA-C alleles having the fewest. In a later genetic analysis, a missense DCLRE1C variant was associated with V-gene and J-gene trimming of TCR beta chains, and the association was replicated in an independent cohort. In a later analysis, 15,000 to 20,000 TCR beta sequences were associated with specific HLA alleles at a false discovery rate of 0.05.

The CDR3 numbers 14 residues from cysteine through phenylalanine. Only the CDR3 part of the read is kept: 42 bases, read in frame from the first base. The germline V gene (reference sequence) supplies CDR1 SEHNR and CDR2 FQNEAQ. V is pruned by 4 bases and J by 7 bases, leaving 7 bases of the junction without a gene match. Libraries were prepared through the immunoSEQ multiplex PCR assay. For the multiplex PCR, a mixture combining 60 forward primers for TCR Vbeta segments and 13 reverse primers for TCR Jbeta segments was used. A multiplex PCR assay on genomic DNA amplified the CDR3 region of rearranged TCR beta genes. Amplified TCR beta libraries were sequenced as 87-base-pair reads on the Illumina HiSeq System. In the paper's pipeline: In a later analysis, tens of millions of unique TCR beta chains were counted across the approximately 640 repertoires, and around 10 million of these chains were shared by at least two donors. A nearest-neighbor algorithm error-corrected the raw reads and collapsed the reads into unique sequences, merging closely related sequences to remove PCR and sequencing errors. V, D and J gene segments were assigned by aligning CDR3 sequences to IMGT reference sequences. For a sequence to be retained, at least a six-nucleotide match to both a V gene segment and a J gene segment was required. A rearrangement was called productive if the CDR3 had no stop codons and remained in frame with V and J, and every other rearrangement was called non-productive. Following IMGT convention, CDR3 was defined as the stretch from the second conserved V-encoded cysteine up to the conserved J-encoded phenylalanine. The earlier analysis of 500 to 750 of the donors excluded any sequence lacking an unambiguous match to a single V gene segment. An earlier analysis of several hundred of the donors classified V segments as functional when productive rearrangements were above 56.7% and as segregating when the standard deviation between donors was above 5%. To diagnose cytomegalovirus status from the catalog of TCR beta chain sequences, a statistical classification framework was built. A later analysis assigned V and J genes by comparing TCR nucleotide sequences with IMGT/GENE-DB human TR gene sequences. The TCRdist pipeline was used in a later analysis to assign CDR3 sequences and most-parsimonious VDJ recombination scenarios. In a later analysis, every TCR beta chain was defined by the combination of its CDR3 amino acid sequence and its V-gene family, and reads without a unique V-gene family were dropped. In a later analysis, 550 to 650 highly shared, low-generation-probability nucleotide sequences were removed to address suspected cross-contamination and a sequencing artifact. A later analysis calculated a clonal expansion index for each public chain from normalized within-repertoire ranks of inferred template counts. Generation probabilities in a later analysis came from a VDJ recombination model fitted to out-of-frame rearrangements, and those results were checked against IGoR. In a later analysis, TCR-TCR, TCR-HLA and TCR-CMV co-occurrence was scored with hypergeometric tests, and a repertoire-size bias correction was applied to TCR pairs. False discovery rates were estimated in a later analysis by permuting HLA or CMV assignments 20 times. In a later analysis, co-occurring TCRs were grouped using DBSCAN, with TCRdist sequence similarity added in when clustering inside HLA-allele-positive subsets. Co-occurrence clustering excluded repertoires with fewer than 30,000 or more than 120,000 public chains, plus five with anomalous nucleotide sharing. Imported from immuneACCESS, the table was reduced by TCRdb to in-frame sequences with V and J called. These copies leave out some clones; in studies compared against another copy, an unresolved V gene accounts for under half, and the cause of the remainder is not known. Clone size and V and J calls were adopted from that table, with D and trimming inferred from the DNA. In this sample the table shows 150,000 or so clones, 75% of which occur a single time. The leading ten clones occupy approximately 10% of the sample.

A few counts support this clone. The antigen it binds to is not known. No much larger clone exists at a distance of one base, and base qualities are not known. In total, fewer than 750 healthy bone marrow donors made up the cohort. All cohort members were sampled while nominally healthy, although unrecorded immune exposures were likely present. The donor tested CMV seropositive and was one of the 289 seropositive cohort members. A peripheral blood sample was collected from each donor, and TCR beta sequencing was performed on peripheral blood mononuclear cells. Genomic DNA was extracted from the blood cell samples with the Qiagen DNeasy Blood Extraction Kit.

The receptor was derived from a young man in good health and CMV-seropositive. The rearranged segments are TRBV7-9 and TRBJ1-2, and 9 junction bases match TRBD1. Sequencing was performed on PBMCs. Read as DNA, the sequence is TGTGCCAGCAGCTCATGGACAGGGGAGAGTGGCTACACCTTC. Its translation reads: CASSSWTGESGYTF.